This T cell receptor (beta chain) was observed in a study of beta chain features in type 1 diabetes. Naive, central memory, regulatory and stem cell-like memory cells within the CD4+ compartment were sorted using CD45RO/CCR7/CD25/CD127/CD95/CD27. Every sorted population was more than 95% pure. Study observations and caveats: Researchers report that Type 1 diabetes patients had moderately but significantly shorter TCRB CDR3s across all four CD4+ subsets. A pattern of fewer insertions and more deletions at VDJ junctions was seen in type 1 diabetes patients.

About this clone: Its antigen is unknown.

The isolated RNA, all of it, was reverse transcribed, so expressed TCRB transcripts were what got sequenced. TCRdb's table, derived via immunoSEQ multiplex PCR, lists solely in-frame clones and lacks some. Among around 58,000 clones listed, about three fifths were seen once. What was sequenced was Tregs from blood. This sequence was found in a woman aged 18-35 years in good health.

The CDR3 here is CASGLDIYNEQFF. CDR3 bases: TGCGCCAGCGGCCTGGACATATACAATGAGCAGTTCTTC. This chain links TRBV5-1 with TRBJ2-1, with D perhaps matching TRBD1 (5 bases). This CDR3 has 13 residues. The V gene lost 7 bases and the J gene lost 4 bases, with 12 bases spanning the gap. Germline V CDR1 and CDR2: SGHRS, YFSETQ.